A selection of T cell receptor beta chains follows, all from one sample in a study of T-cell reconstitution after alpha-beta-depleted transplantation in children. MiXCR was run by TCRdb on the PCR reads, yielding one entry per CDR3 protein. The data contain roughly 790,000 distinct CDR3 sequences, less than 20% of them singletons. The specimen was PBMCs, mostly from graft donor cells, collected 360 days after TCRalphabeta/CD19-depleted stem cell transplant. The origin of the receptors is a male patient under 18 who had a stem cell transplant for acute lymphoblastic leukemia, so the T cells may come from the graft donor. CDR3s include the opening cysteine and the closing phenylalanine or tryptophan. A D gene is named only where the DNA matches it firmly. Expanded clones get a size class; other rows say once, few or many, or leave the size out.

>many|TRBJ2-7|-|TRBV3-1
CASSQAAFEQYF
TGTGCCAGCAGCCAAGCGGCGTTTGAGCAGTACTTC
>few|TRBJ2-7|-|TRBV29-1
CSVAGKRAYEQYF
TGCAGCGTTGCAGGTAAACGGGCCTACGAGCAGTACTTC
>few|TRBJ1-2|-|TRBV14
CASSQVDPNYGYTF
TGTGCCAGCAGCCAAGTGGACCCTAACTATGGCTACACCTTC
>once|TRBJ2-7|-|TRBV5-1
CASSLSGRPSYEQYF
TGCGCCAGCAGCTTGAGTGGGAGGCCGTCCTACGAGCAGTACTTC
>few|TRBJ1-5|TRBD1|TRBV15
CATSREQGWGNQPQHF
TGTGCCACCAGCAGGGAACAGGGGTGGGGGAATCAGCCCCAGCATTTT
>-|TRBJ2-3|TRBD2|TRBV20-1
CSARAGLAGDIYTQYF
TGCAGTGCTAGAGCGGGACTAGCGGGAGATATATATACGCAGTATTTT
>-|TRBJ2-3|TRBD1|TRBV6-2/TRBV6-3
CASSYSTDFLGQGYTDTQYF
TGTGCCAGCAGTTACTCGACCGATTTTCTAGGACAGGGGTACACAGATACGCAGTATTTT
>-|TRBJ2-2|TRBD2|TRBV2
CASKREHTGELFF
TGTGCCAGCAAGCGGGAGCACACCGGGGAGCTGTTTTTT
>few|TRBJ2-6|-|TRBV5-1
CASSLANRGLSSGANVLTF
TGCGCCAGCAGCTTGGCCAACCGGGGACTTAGCTCTGGGGCCAACGTCCTGACTTTC
>-|TRBJ2-4|TRBD2|TRBV5-1
CASTKLGLQRGKNIQYF
TGCGCCAGCACAAAACTCGGCCTACAGCGGGGCAAAAACATTCAGTACTTC
>once|TRBJ2-3|-|TRBV20-1
CSARAYRDTQYF
TGCAGTGCTAGAGCGTACCGAGATACGCAGTATTTT
>many|TRBJ1-2|TRBD1|TRBV4-1
CASSRNSERGRFYTYGYTF
TGCGCCAGCAGCCGAAATTCCGAGAGGGGGCGGTTTTACACCTATGGCTACACCTTC
>few|TRBJ2-3|TRBD1|TRBV29-1
CSATTYRGGTDTQYF
TGCAGCGCAACCACCTACAGGGGAGGCACAGATACGCAGTATTTT
>-|TRBJ2-7|-|TRBV5-1
CASSLEVGGYYEQYF
TGCGCCAGCAGCTTGGAGGTCGGCGGTTACTACGAGCAGTACTTC
>-|TRBJ1-1|-|TRBV12-3/TRBV12-4
CASRGSAGTSHTEAFF
TGTGCCAGCAGAGGATCCGCCGGGACAAGTCACACTGAAGCTTTCTTT
>few|TRBJ1-3|-|TRBV6-2/TRBV6-3
CASSSSPRSGGNTIYF
TGTGCCAGCAGTTCGTCACCCCGATCGGGGGGAAACACCATATATTTT
>-|TRBJ1-1|-|TRBV14
CASSQDRSTEAFF
TGTGCCAGCAGCCAGGATCGGTCCACTGAAGCTTTCTTT
>-|TRBJ2-4|-|TRBV6-5
CATIIPDRNIQYF
TGTGCCACCATTATCCCGGACAGAAACATTCAGTACTTC
>few|TRBJ2-3|-|TRBV7-6
CASSLAEVPRTDTQYF
TGTGCCAGCAGCTTAGCGGAGGTGCCCCGCACAGATACGCAGTATTTT
>-|TRBJ2-7|TRBD2|TRBV3-1
CASSTRTSGRGEQYF
TGTGCCAGCAGCACCCGGACTAGCGGGAGGGGCGAGCAGTACTTC
>-|TRBJ2-5|-|TRBV7-9
CASSLARTGWETQYF
TGTGCCAGCAGCTTAGCGCGGACGGGGTGGGAGACCCAGTACTTC
>-|TRBJ2-1|-|TRBV6-5
CASSYFGTGSYNEQFF
TGTGCCAGCAGTTACTTTGGGACGGGGTCCTACAATGAGCAGTTCTTC
>few|TRBJ2-3|-|TRBV5-1
CASSDYPRAATDTQYF
TGCGCCAGCAGTGACTACCCGAGAGCCGCGACAGATACGCAGTATTTT
>few|TRBJ2-7|TRBD2|TRBV7-9
CASSLRPAGGLHEQYF
TGTGCCAGCAGCTTACGGCCAGCGGGAGGGCTGCACGAGCAGTACTTC
>-|TRBJ2-7|-|TRBV5-1
CASSLHHTVTYYEQYF
TGCGCCAGCAGCTTGCACCACACAGTGACCTACTACGAGCAGTACTTC
>few|TRBJ1-2|TRBD1|TRBV5-1
CASSLILTGGDYGYTF
TGCGCCAGCAGCCTTATTTTGACAGGGGGTGACTATGGCTACACCTTC
>few|TRBJ2-3|-|TRBV4-1
CASSPLLDRNTDTQYF
TGCGCCAGCAGCCCCCTCCTGGATAGAAACACAGATACGCAGTATTTT
>-|TRBJ2-7|-|TRBV5-1
CASSPWDFTYEQYF
TGCGCCAGCAGCCCATGGGACTTTACCTACGAGCAGTACTTC
>few|TRBJ2-7|TRBD1|TRBV20-1
CSASEDRNYEQYF
TGCAGTGCTTCTGAGGACAGGAACTACGAGCAGTACTTC
>-|TRBJ2-1|-|TRBV15
CATSRTSSPYNEQFF
TGTGCCACCAGCAGAACCAGTTCCCCCTACAATGAGCAGTTCTTC
>-|TRBJ2-7|-|TRBV18
CASSRIGRFRSNPYEQYF
TGTGCCAGCTCACGTATTGGCCGGTTCCGGTCCAACCCCTACGAGCAGTACTTC